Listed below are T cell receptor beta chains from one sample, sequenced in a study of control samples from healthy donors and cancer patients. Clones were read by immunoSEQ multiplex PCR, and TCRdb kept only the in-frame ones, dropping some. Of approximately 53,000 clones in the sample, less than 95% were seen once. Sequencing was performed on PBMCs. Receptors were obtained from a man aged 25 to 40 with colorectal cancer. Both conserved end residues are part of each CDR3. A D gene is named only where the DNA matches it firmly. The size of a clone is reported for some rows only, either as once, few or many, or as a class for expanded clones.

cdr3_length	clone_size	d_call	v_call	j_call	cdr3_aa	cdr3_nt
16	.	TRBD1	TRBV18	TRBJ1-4	CASSPRRTGESEKLFF	TGTGCCAGCTCACCACGACGGACAGGGGAAAGTGAAAAACTGTTTTTT
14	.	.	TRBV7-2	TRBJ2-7	CASSLLLGGPEQYF	TGTGCCAGCAGCTTACTGTTGGGGGGCCCGGAGCAGTACTTC
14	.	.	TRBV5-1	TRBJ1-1	CASSSLGLNTEAFF	TGCGCCAGCAGCTCCTTGGGGTTGAACACTGAAGCTTTCTTT
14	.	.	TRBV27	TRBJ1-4	CASRPGRDGEKLFF	TGTGCCAGCAGACCGGGCCGCGACGGGGAAAAACTGTTTTTT
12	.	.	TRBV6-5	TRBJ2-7	CASSRDGYEQYF	TGTGCCAGCAGCCGGGACGGCTACGAGCAGTACTTC
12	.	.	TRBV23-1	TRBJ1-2	CARRATGNGYTF	TGCGCCAGGCGGGCAACTGGTAATGGCTACACCTTC
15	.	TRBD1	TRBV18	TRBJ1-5	CASSLGQGFGQPQHF	TGTGCCAGCTCACTTGGACAGGGGTTTGGTCAGCCCCAGCATTTT
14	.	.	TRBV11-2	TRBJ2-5	CASRPAINGETQYF	TGTGCCAGCAGACCAGCCATCAACGGAGAGACCCAGTACTTC
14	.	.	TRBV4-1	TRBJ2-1	CASSQDVLSSEQFF	TGCGCCAGCAGCCAAGACGTCTTAAGTAGCGAGCAGTTCTTC
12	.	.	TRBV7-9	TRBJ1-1	CASSLGQAQAFF	TGTGCCAGCAGCTTAGGACAGGCGCAGGCTTTCTTT
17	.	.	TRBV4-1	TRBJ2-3	CASSPGWGPQGADTQYF	TGCGCCAGCAGCCCGGGGTGGGGCCCCCAAGGGGCAGATACGCAGTATTTT
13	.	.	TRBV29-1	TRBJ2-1	CSVEELGKEEQFF	TGCAGCGTTGAAGAACTAGGGAAGGAGGAGCAGTTCTTC
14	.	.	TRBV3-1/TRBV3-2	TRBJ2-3	CASSVGWEVDTQYF	TGTGCCAGCAGTGTCGGTTGGGAGGTAGATACGCAGTATTTT
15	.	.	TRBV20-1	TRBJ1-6	CSASDPGTAGSPLHF	TGCAGTGCTAGTGACCCGGGCACAGCCGGTTCACCCCTCCACTTT
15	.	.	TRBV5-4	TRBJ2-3	CASSLQVKGTDTQYF	TGTGCCAGCAGCTTACAGGTTAAGGGCACAGATACGCAGTATTTT
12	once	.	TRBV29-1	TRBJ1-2	CSVSDISYGYTF	TGCAGCGTTTCGGACATATCCTATGGCTACACCTTC
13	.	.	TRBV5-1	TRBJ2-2	CASSDGDTGELFF	TGCGCCAGCAGCGATGGGGACACCGGGGAGCTGTTTTTT
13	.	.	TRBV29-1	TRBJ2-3	CSVDRDVQDTQYF	TGCAGCGTTGACCGGGACGTCCAAGATACGCAGTATTTT
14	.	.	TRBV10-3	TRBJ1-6	CAIRTSSYNSPLHF	TGTGCCATCAGGACTAGCTCCTATAATTCACCCCTCCACTTT
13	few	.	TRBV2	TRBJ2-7	CASSDRGSYEQYF	TGTGCCAGCAGTGATAGGGGGTCCTACGAGCAGTACTTC
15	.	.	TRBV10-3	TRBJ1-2	CAISDEREIRYGYTF	TGTGCCATCAGTGATGAGAGGGAGATTAGGTATGGCTACACCTTC
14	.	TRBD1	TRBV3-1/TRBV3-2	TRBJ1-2	CASSRRNPDRGYTF	TGTGCCAGCAGCCGACGAAACCCGGACAGGGGCTACACCTTC
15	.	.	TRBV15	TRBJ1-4	CATSGDRTANEKLFF	TGTGCCACCAGCGGGGACCGAACCGCTAATGAAAAACTGTTTTTT
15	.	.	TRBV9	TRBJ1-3	CASSLTGTTGNTIYF	TGTGCCAGCAGCCTAACCGGGACAACTGGAAACACCATATATTTT
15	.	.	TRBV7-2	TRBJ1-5	CASSLEKSRNQPQHF	TGTGCCAGCAGCTTAGAGAAATCAAGAAATCAGCCCCAGCATTTT
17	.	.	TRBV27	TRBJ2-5	CASSLHSRGQYQETQYF	TGTGCCAGCAGTTTACATTCCAGGGGCCAGTACCAAGAGACCCAGTACTTC
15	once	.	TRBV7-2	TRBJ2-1	CASSPGQPPLNEQFF	TGTGCCAGCAGCCCTGGACAGCCTCCCTTGAATGAGCAGTTCTTC
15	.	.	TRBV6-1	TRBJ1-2	CASSEAGHRGSGYTF	TGTGCCAGCAGTGAAGCGGGCCACCGCGGGAGTGGCTACACCTTC
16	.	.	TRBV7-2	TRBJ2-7	CASSLALQTYNYEQYF	TGTGCCAGCAGCTTAGCGTTACAGACTTATAACTACGAGCAGTACTTC
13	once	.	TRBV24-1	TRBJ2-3	CATSDHYTDTQYF	TGTGCCACCAGTGATCATTACACAGATACGCAGTATTTT
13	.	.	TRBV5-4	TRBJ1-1	CASSLGQITEAFF	TGTGCCAGCAGCTTGGGACAGATCACTGAAGCTTTCTTT
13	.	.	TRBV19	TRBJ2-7	CASGQIGEKEQYF	TGTGCCAGTGGCCAAATAGGGGAGAAGGAGCAGTACTTC
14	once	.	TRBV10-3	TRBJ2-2	CAISAEVQTGELFF	TGTGCCATCAGTGCCGAAGTCCAGACCGGGGAGCTGTTTTTT
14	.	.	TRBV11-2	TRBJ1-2	CASSDLGRGYGYTF	TGTGCCAGCAGCGACTTAGGACGAGGGTATGGCTACACCTTC
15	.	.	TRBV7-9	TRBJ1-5	CASSPPGTSNQPQHF	TGTGCCAGCAGCCCCCCCGGGACGAGCAATCAGCCCCAGCATTTT
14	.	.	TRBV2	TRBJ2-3	CASSEAPGTDTQYF	TGTGCCAGCAGTGAAGCCCCTGGCACAGATACGCAGTATTTT
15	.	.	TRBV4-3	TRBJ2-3	CASSQDRVVTDTQYF	TGCGCCAGCAGCCAAGATAGAGTCGTCACAGATACGCAGTATTTT
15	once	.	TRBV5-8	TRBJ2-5	CASSLADAGWETQYF	TGTGCCAGCAGCTTGGCCGATGCGGGGTGGGAGACCCAGTACTTC
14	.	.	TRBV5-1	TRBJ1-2	CASRTSGTGYGYTF	TGCGCCAGCAGAACCTCCGGGACGGGATATGGCTACACCTTC
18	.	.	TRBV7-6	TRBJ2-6	CASSLRAPNVVGANVLTF	TGTGCCAGCAGCTTAAGGGCTCCGAACGTAGTGGGGGCCAACGTCCTGACTTTC
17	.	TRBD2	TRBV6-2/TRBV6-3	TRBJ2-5	CASSYLVSGELQETQYF	TGTGCCAGCAGTTACTTGGTTAGCGGGGAATTACAAGAGACCCAGTACTTC
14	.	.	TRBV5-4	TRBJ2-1	CASSLRSSYNEQFF	TGTGCCAGCAGCTTGAGGAGCTCCTACAATGAGCAGTTCTTC